Below, 20 T cell receptor beta chains from the same sample are listed, as sequenced in a study of OX40 agonist ivuxolimab in advanced cancers. Sequencing used immunoSEQ multiplex PCR; TCRdb keeps in-frame clones, though not all of them. The data contain roughly 70,000 clones, 85% of them singletons. Sequences were derived from CD4+ or CD8+ T cells sorted from blood, sampled in a trial of the OX40 agonist ivuxolimab. The receptors stem from an adult with an advanced solid tumor such as melanoma, head and neck, liver or kidney cancer.

The chain employs TRBV11-2 and TRBJ2-7; 7 nucleotides line up with TRBD2. Germline V gene sequence: CDR1 SGHAT, CDR2 FQNNGV. The ends lost 5 bases at V and 5 bases at J; junction bases unmatched: 6. The CDR3 length is 13 residues. The CDR3 sequence: CASSIGLGNEQYF. In DNA, the CDR3 is TGTGCCAGCAGCATCGGACTAGGGAACGAGCAGTACTTC.

In its sample, this clone was seen once. The gene calls are TRBV18 and TRBJ2-5, with D unresolved. Germline V lookup: CDR1 KGHSH, CDR2 LQKENI. Trimming shortened V by 3 bases and J by 1 base, and 6 bases separated the two germline ends. The CDR3 spans 13 residues. The CDR3 sequence: CASSPFGQETQYF. The CDR3, as DNA: TGTGCCAGCTCACCTTTCGGCCAAGAGACCCAGTACTTC.

The rearrangement links TRBV7-9 to TRBJ2-1; D is possibly TRBD1 or TRBD2 (5 bases each). V dropped 5 bases and J dropped 6 bases, with 17 bases sitting between them. This CDR3 has 15 residues. CDR1 is SEHNR and CDR2 is FQNEAQ in the germline V gene (reference sequence). CDR3 region: CASSVPGTPFNEQFF. In DNA form, the CDR3 reads TGTGCCAGCAGCGTACCCGGGACCCCTTTCAATGAGCAGTTCTTC.

V is TRBV9 and J is TRBJ1-3; D remains ambiguous. The germline V and J ends were trimmed by 2 bases and 0 bases, with 15 bases remaining between them. The length of the CDR3 is 17 residues. Germline lookup yields CDR1 SGDLS and CDR2 YYNGEE. Written as DNA, the CDR3 is TGTGCCAGCAGCGTTACGGCGGGCGCAAGCTCTGGAAACACCATATATTTT. It codes for CASSVTAGASSGNTIYF.

J is TRBJ2-5 and V is TRBV7-9, with 11 bases that match TRBD1. V dropped 1 base and J dropped 0; count of bases not matched to a gene: 1. The germline CDR1 and CDR2 sequences are SEHNR and FQNEAQ (reference sequence). CDR3 length: 16 residues. CDR3 bases: TGTGCCAGCAGCTTAGGGGACAGGGGGAACCAAGAGACCCAGTACTTC. Amino acid sequence: CASSLGDRGNQETQYF.

This rearrangement joins TRBV30 to TRBJ2-3; D remains unclear. The ends were cut back, 3 bases at V and 0 bases at J, with 7 bases in the middle. There are 13 residues in the CDR3. Germline values: CDR1 GTSNPN, CDR2 SVGIG (reference sequence). The CDR3 spells CAWSGSSTDTQYF. The CDR3, as DNA: TGTGCCTGGAGCGGCAGTAGCACAGATACGCAGTATTTT.

The gene calls are TRBV28 and TRBJ2-7; D unresolved. Germline V gene sequence: CDR1 MDHEN, CDR2 SYDVKM. V was clipped by 11 bases and J by 0 bases, with 14 bases between them. This CDR3 contains 13 residues. DNA of the CDR3: TGTGCCGTCCCGGGCCCAAGCTCCTACGAGCAGTACTTC. Encoded protein: CAVPGPSSYEQYF.

The gene calls are TRBV7-2 and TRBJ2-3, with D possibly matching TRBD2 (5 bases). Per the germline V gene, CDR1 is SGHTA and CDR2 is FQGNSA. The CDR3 extends over 15 amino acids. With 0 bases removed from V and 2 bases from J, the gap between germline ends came to 9 bases. The CDR3 here is CASSLASGNTDTQYF. The CDR3 DNA follows: TGTGCCAGCAGCTTAGCCAGCGGAAACACAGATACGCAGTATTTT.

This rearrangement joins TRBV19 to TRBJ1-2; unclear D gene. V was pared by 4 bases and J by 3 bases, with 12 bases between. CDR1 is LNHDA and CDR2 is SQIVND in the germline V gene (reference sequence). CDR3 length equals 14 residues. The CDR3 nucleotides are TGTGCCAGTAGTAATCCGGGAAGGGACTATGGCTACACCTTC. Its protein product is CASSNPGRDYGYTF.

The chain has TRBV27 and TRBJ2-5; the D gene is possibly TRBD2 (7 bases). CDR1 is MNHEY, CDR2 SMNVEV, per germline (reference sequence). V dropped 6 bases and J dropped 2 bases, with 10 bases sitting between them. This CDR3 comprises 13 residues. CDR3 coding DNA: TGTGCCAGCAGGCGGGGGCTACAAGAGACCCAGTACTTC. Amino acid sequence: CASRRGLQETQYF.

This clone was recorded at least ten times. The chain has TRBV5-6 and TRBJ2-5, with D possibly called TRBD1 or TRBD2 (5 bases each). The CDR3 contains 15 residues. CDR1 is SGHDT and CDR2 is YYEEEE in the germline V gene. Trimming shortened V by 3 bases and J by 8 bases, and 20 bases separated the two germline ends. CDR3 nucleotides: TGTGCCAGCAGCTCCCTGAGGGACGGTCTGTCAACCCAGTACTTC. This sequence encodes CASSSLRDGLSTQYF.

The chain recombines TRBV9 with TRBJ2-5, with D perhaps assigned TRBD1 or TRBD2 (5 bases each). Looked up from germline, CDR1 is SGDLS and CDR2 is YYNGEE. This CDR3 comprises 16 residues. V lost 0 bases, J lost 2 bases, and 14 bases lay in between. The CDR3 here is CASSVAAMWGQETQYF. The CDR3 DNA reads as TGTGCCAGCAGCGTAGCAGCCATGTGGGGGCAAGAGACCCAGTACTTC.

The chain joins TRBV28 to TRBJ1-3; D is unclear. Germline lookup yields CDR1 MDHEN and CDR2 SYDVKM. Trimming took 6 bases from V and 3 from J, leaving 12 bases between them. The CDR3 extends over 14 amino acids. The CDR3 DNA is TGTGCCAGCAGGTTAACAGTCTATGGAAACACCATATATTTT. It is translated as CASRLTVYGNTIYF.

CDR3 sequence (DNA): TGCGCCAGCAGCCCTGGGACAGGGAGAAGCACCGGGGAGCTGTTTTTT. Its protein is CASSPGTGRSTGELFF. This chain uses TRBV5-1 with TRBJ2-2; TRBD1 matches at 9 bases. CDR1 is SGHRS, CDR2 YFSETQ, per germline. This CDR3 is built from 16 residues. V was pared by 4 bases and J by 4 bases, with 8 bases of the junction left unmatched.

The rearrangement joins TRBV18 to TRBJ2-3; tentative D call: TRBD1 (5 bases). The CDR3 extends over 14 amino acids. V was trimmed by 1 base and J by 4 bases, leaving 9 bases between them. Germline CDR1 reads KGHSH; CDR2 reads LQKENI. The CDR3 loop is CASSPQGAPDTQYF. The CDR3 DNA follows: TGTGCCAGCTCACCACAAGGGGCCCCAGATACGCAGTATTTT.

The chain carries TRBV4-2 and TRBJ1-3; D remains unclear. The CDR3 loop spans 13 amino acids. Germline CDR1 LGHNA, CDR2 YNFKEQ. The V and J ends lost 0 bases and 6 bases respectively, with 6 bases between them. For the CDR3, the DNA is TGTGCCAGCAGCCAAGATCCGACAAACACCATATATTTT. This sequence encodes CASSQDPTNTIYF.

This clone was seen a single time. The chain links TRBV6-5 to TRBJ1-5; 10 bases map to TRBD1. This CDR3 is built from 15 residues. CDR1 is MNHEY, CDR2 SVGAGI, per germline. V was clipped by 6 bases and J by 7 bases; unmatched bases: 9. CDR3 bases: TGTGCCAGCAGCCCCCAGCTGGGACAGGGGCAGCCCCAGCATTTT. Translating it yields CASSPQLGQGQPQHF.

This clone has only one observation. This chain uses TRBV10-1 with TRBJ2-5, with D possibly TRBD2 on 7 matching bases. The CDR3 runs to 14 residues. The germline V gene encodes CDR1 WNHNN and CDR2 SYGVQD (reference sequence). V lost 4 bases, J lost 11 bases, and 20 bases lay in between. CDR3 in amino acids: CASSAGQLAREQYF. CDR3 nucleotides: TGCGCCAGCAGTGCGGGACAACTAGCGAGAGAGCAGTACTTC.

The chain couples TRBV9 to TRBJ2-7, with D tentatively TRBD1 (5 bases). Between the trimmed V and J ends, which lost 4 bases and 3 bases, there was a span of 8 bases. Per germline, CDR1 SGDLS and CDR2 YYNGEE. The CDR3 contains 12 residues. The CDR3 sequence is CASSPDSYEQYF. The CDR3 coding sequence is TGTGCCAGCAGCCCTGACAGCTACGAGCAGTACTTC.

The chain has TRBV27 and TRBJ2-7, with TRBD2 as a possible D gene (5 bases). V lost 2 bases and J 9 bases, leaving 14 bases between the germline ends. Germline V gives CDR1 MNHEY, CDR2 SMNVEV (reference sequence). The CDR3 runs to 13 residues. The CDR3 spells CASSLTFEAGQYF. DNA for the CDR3: TGTGCCAGCAGTTTAACTTTTGAGGCGGGGCAGTACTTC.